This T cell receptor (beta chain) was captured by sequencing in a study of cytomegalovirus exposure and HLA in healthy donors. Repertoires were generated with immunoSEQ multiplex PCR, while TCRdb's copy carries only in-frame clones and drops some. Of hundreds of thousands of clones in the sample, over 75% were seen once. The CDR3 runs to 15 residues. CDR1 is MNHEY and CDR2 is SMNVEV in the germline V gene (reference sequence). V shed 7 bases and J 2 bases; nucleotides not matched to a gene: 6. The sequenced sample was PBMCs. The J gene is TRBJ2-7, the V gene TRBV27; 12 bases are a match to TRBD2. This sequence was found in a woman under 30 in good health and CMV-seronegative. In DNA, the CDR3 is TGTGCCAGCACCCCAGGACTAGCGGGGACCTACGAGCAGTACTTC. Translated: CASTPGLAGTYEQYF.